These 23 T cell receptor beta chains share one sample of origin, sequenced in a study of T-cell reconstitution after alpha-beta-depleted transplantation in children. Unique molecular identifiers were incorporated when the TCRbeta library was constructed. TCRdb re-called the PCR reads with MiXCR, one entry per CDR3 protein. The table lists fewer than 90,000 distinct CDR3 sequences, about 7.3% of them singletons. The material sequenced was PBMCs from the stem cell graft donor, taken from the stem cell graft. Receptors originate from a human donor who donated a stem cell graft to a child with acute lymphoblastic leukemia.

J is TRBJ2-4 and V is TRBV5-1; the match to TRBD2 covers 9 bases. The CDR3 extends over 13 amino acids. V trimming: 5 bases; J trimming: 8 bases; junction bases outside the gene matches: 5. CDR1 is SGHRS and CDR2 is YFSETQ in the germline V gene. The CDR3 DNA follows: TGCGCCAGCAGGGCGGCGGGAGGGGACATTCAGTACTTC. Translation gives CASRAAGGDIQYF.

The gene calls are TRBV18 and TRBJ2-7; the D gene could be TRBD1 or TRBD2 (5 bases each). CDR3 length equals 12 residues. Germline V gene data show CDR1 as KGHSH and CDR2 as LQKENI. V lost 4 bases and J 5 bases, leaving 9 bases between the germline ends. The CDR3 is CASSQLGDEQYF. The CDR3 DNA reads TGTGCCAGCTCACAGTTGGGGGACGAGCAGTACTTC.

This chain joins TRBV5-1 and TRBJ2-2; possibly TRBD2 for D (5 bases). The CDR3 is 15 amino acids. Trimming pared 0 bases from V and 6 bases from J, leaving 12 bases between. Germline CDR1 is SGHRS and CDR2 is YFSETQ. CDR3 loop: CASSLAGEIAGELFF. Written as DNA, the CDR3 is TGCGCCAGCAGCTTGGCCGGGGAGATAGCCGGGGAGCTGTTTTTT.

Many counts were recorded for this clonotype. V and J are TRBV7-6 and TRBJ2-7, with a weak D call TRBD2 (6 bases). From germline, CDR1 is SGHVS and CDR2 FNYEAQ. The V end lost 8 bases, the J end lost 3 bases, and 8 bases lay between the germline ends. This CDR3 spans 11 amino acids. The CDR3 DNA follows: TGTGCCAGCGGGACTGGCTACGAGCAGTACTTC. Translation gives CASGTGYEQYF.

The CDR3 region is CASSLARQGAPDTQYF. The CDR3 DNA reads as TGCGCCAGCAGCTTGGCCCGGCAGGGGGCCCCAGATACGCAGTATTTT. The chain employs TRBV5-1 and TRBJ2-3, with TRBD1 matching over 8 bases. This CDR3 region has 16 residues. The V gene end was trimmed by 0 bases and the J gene end by 4 bases; junction bases not matched to a gene: 7. The germline V gene encodes CDR1 SGHRS and CDR2 YFSETQ.

This clonotype was picked up many times. V is TRBV28 and J is TRBJ1-1, with D possibly matching TRBD1 (5 bases). CDR3 size: 15 residues. The V gene lost 10 bases and the J gene lost 4 bases, with 22 bases spanning the gap. CDR1 and CDR2 from the germline V gene are MDHEN and SYDVKM. In nucleotides, the CDR3 is TGTGCCACCGAGGGGCAGGGAGGGAGGGGCACTGAAGCTTTCTTT. It is translated as CATEGQGGRGTEAFF.

In this sample, this clonotype turned up many times. The CDR3 loop is CASSFNPYF. The CDR3 DNA follows: TGCGCCAGCAGCTTTAACCCCTACTTC. The chain employs TRBV5-1 and TRBJ2-5; D unresolved. Trimming took off 2 bases at V and 14 bases at J, with 7 bases between the two ends. This CDR3 is built from 9 residues. Germline V gene sequence: CDR1 SGHRS, CDR2 YFSETQ.

The table lists this clonotype with many counts. The chain uses TRBV9 and TRBJ2-3, with D perhaps matching TRBD2 (6 bases). This CDR3 is built from 14 residues. Germline V gene data show CDR1 as SGDLS and CDR2 as YYNGEE. Trimming left V 2 bases short and J 3 bases short, with 10 bases between. CDR3 sequence (DNA): TGTGCCAGCAGCGTCGGGAGCTCGACAGATACGCAGTATTTT. It codes for CASSVGSSTDTQYF.

This clonotype was counted at least ten times. This chain uses TRBV11-2 with TRBJ1-1; D remains unclear. Germline values: CDR1 SGHAT, CDR2 FQNNGV. The CDR3 is 13 residues long. The V end lost 4 bases, the J end lost 3 bases, and 9 bases lay between the germline ends. This chain's CDR3 is CASSSTRDTEAFF. The CDR3 nucleotides read TGTGCCAGCAGCTCCACCCGAGACACTGAAGCTTTCTTT.

By its share, this clonotype is medium-sized. The chain recombines TRBV5-1 with TRBJ2-3, with 8 bases identical to TRBD1. The CDR3 extends over 14 amino acids. Looked up from germline, CDR1 is SGHRS and CDR2 is YFSETQ. Germline trimming cut 6 bases from V and 0 bases from J; bases unmatched to any gene: 3. CDR3 in amino acids: CASTGQGSTDTQYF. The CDR3 region has the DNA TGCGCCAGCACCGGACAGGGAAGCACAGATACGCAGTATTTT.

There are many counts of this clonotype. The rearrangement uses TRBV28 and TRBJ2-7; TRBD1 or TRBD2 may be the D gene (6 bases each). Trimming shortened V by 7 bases and J by 4 bases, and 14 bases separated the two germline ends. The germline V gene has CDR1 MDHEN and CDR2 SYDVKM. The CDR3 has 13 amino acids. DNA for the CDR3: TGTGCCAGCAATGGTCAGGGGAGGTACGAGCAGTACTTC. Translation gives CASNGQGRYEQYF. Variable domain in full (rest from reference TRBV28 and TRBJ2-7): DVKVTQSSRYLVKRTGEKVFLECVQDMDHENMFWYRQDPGLGLRLIYFSYDVKMKEKGDIPEGYSVSREKKERFSLILESASTNQTSMYLCASNGQGRYEQYFGPGTRLTVT.

The CDR3 is CATSDPRQSNEQFF. The CDR3, as DNA: TGTGCCACCAGTGACCCCCGACAGAGCAATGAGCAGTTCTTC. This chain uses TRBV24-1 with TRBJ2-1, with a possible D match to TRBD1 (5 bases). Between the trimmed V and J ends, which lost 4 bases and 6 bases, there was a span of 12 bases. This CDR3 has 14 amino acids. CDR1 and CDR2 (germline): KGHDR, SFDVKD.

On this clonotype itself: This sequence may be a read error, since a much larger clone differs from it by one base. The chain links TRBV10-2 to TRBJ2-2; D possibly matches TRBD1 or TRBD2 (6 bases each). The CDR3 is made up of 16 amino acids. Looked up from germline, CDR1 is WSHSY and CDR2 is SAAADI. CDR3 nucleotide sequence: TGCGCCAGCACTGAGGGGGGAGGCCCGAACACCGGGGAGCTGTTTTTT. It encodes CASTEGGGPNTGELFF.

This clonotype has ten or more counts. The chain employs TRBV20-1 and TRBJ1-1; a possible D gene is TRBD1 (6 bases). Trimming shortened V by 1 base and J by 7 bases, and 19 bases separated the two germline ends. The germline CDR1 and CDR2 sequences are DFQATT and SNEGSKA (reference sequence). This CDR3 has 15 amino acids. The CDR3 nucleotides read TGCAGTGCTAGAGTCCTCGGACAGATAGGTCTTGAAGCTTTCTTT. Translated, it gives CSARVLGQIGLEAFF.

This clonotype was counted only a few times. The chain recombines TRBV27 with TRBJ1-1, with 8 bases fitting TRBD1. The CDR3 is 15 residues long. Germline V gene lookup returns CDR1 MNHEY and CDR2 SMNVEV (reference sequence). After removal of 6 bases from V and 3 bases from J, the junction contained 9 bases not matched to a gene. The CDR3 spells CASSLQGGGDTEAFF. CDR3 coding DNA: TGTGCCAGCAGCCTACAGGGGGGGGGGGACACTGAAGCTTTCTTT.

This clonotype was detected a few times. Compared with germline, one end of the junction differs, possibly owing to a read error. The chain recombines TRBV7-2 with TRBJ2-1, with 7 nucleotides matching TRBD2. The CDR3 length is 16 residues. In germline, CDR1 is SGHTA, CDR2 FQGNSA. CDR3 region: CASCFGRLASGDEQFF. DNA of the CDR3: TGTGCCAGCTGCTTCGGGCGACTAGCTTCGGGGGATGAGCAGTTCTTC.

This clonotype was detected ten times or more. The chain combines TRBV12-3 or TRBV12-4 with TRBJ2-7; D uncertain. CDR3 length: 13 amino acids. V was trimmed by 2 bases and J by 2 bases, leaving 7 bases between them. Here the CDR3 reads CASSLRAPYEQYF. For the CDR3, the DNA is TGTGCCAGCAGTTTAAGGGCCCCCTACGAGCAGTACTTC.

This clonotype was detected many times. The CDR3 nucleotides read TGCGCCAGCAGCCTGTACGAGGGGGCGCGGGTGAAAGAGACCCAGTACTTC. Translating it yields CASSLYEGARVKETQYF. The V gene is TRBV4-1, the J gene TRBJ2-5, with 7 nucleotides matching TRBD1. The CDR3 totals 17 residues. Per germline, CDR1 MGHRA and CDR2 YSYEKL. The trim removed 4 bases at V and 3 bases at J, leaving 14 bases unmatched.

This clonotype was observed at least ten times. This chain connects TRBV18 to TRBJ2-5; D perhaps matches TRBD2 (5 bases). Germline V lookup: CDR1 KGHSH, CDR2 LQKENI. The CDR3 sequence is 12 residues long. The V end lost 2 bases, the J end lost 7 bases, and 8 bases lay between the germline ends. The CDR3 DNA is TGTGCCAGCTCACCAGAGGCGGGGACCCAGTACTTC. Its translation is CASSPEAGTQYF. The whole variable domain, remainder taken from reference TRBV18 and TRBJ2-5, is NAGVMQNPRHLVRRRGQEARLRCSPMKGHSHVYWYRQLPEEGLKFMVYLQKENIIDESGMPKERFSAEFPKEGPSILRIQQVVRGDSAAYFCASSPEAGTQYFGPGTRLLVL.

For the CDR3, the DNA is TGTGCCAGCACCCCCCGGCCGACAGTTATTGGAAACACCATATATTTT. This sequence encodes CASTPRPTVIGNTIYF. This sequence joins TRBV6-6 and TRBJ1-3; tentatively, D is TRBD1 (5 bases). Trimming removed 7 bases from V and 3 bases from J, with 19 bases in between. The CDR3 is made up of 16 amino acids. Per the germline V gene, CDR1 is MNHNY and CDR2 is SVGAGI (reference sequence).

This clonotype appeared many times. The chain joins TRBV7-8 to TRBJ1-2, with 8 bases lining up with TRBD1. CDR1 SGHVS and CDR2 FQNEAQ come from the germline V gene. The CDR3 totals 15 residues. With V trimmed by 5 bases and J by 0 bases, 5 bases remained unmatched. CDR3 coding DNA: TGTGCCAGCAGCCCTAGGACAGGGCCTAACTATGGCTACACCTTC. It is translated as CASSPRTGPNYGYTF.

The rearrangement uses TRBV7-6 and TRBJ2-1; 11 nucleotides line up with TRBD2. Looked up from germline, CDR1 is SGHVS and CDR2 is FNYEAQ. This CDR3 is built from 16 residues. The trim removed 5 bases at V and 2 bases at J, leaving 5 bases unmatched. The CDR3 loop is CASSPRLAGTYNEQFF. CDR3 nucleotides: TGTGCCAGCAGCCCCCGACTAGCGGGGACCTACAATGAGCAGTTCTTC.

Only a few counts were recorded for this clonotype. The chain uses TRBV12-3 or TRBV12-4 and TRBJ2-7; D might be TRBD1 (5 bases). The CDR3 has 12 residues. V lost 3 bases, J lost 3 bases, and 6 bases lay in between. The CDR3 loop is CASSLTVYEQYF. The CDR3 DNA follows: TGTGCCAGCAGTTTGACAGTCTACGAGCAGTACTTC.